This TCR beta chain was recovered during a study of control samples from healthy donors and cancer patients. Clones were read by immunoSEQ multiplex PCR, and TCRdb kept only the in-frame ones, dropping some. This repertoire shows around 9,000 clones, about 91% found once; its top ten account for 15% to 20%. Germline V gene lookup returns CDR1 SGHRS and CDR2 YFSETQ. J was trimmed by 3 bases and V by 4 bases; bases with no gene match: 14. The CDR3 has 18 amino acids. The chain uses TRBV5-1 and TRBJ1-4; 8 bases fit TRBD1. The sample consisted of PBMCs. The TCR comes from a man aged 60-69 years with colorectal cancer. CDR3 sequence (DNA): TGCGCCAGCAGCCTGGGGGGGACAGGTGGAGCATCTAATGAAAAACTGTTTTTT. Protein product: CASSLGGTGGASNEKLFF.